This entry lists 13 T cell receptor beta chains sequenced from one sample in a study of T-cell memory formation after mild COVID-19. Each CDR3 protein gets one entry after TCRdb re-called the 5' RACE reads with MiXCR. The table shows 450,000 or so distinct CDR3 sequences, with 25% occurring only once. The sample comprised PBMCs or a T cell subset sorted from them (not recorded which). These receptors came from an adult woman who had mild COVID-19 (a few samples of this study predate the infection). Cell type and time point are not known.

The chain has TRBV7-9 and TRBJ2-3; 12 bases are shared with TRBD1. Looked up from germline, CDR1 is SEHNR and CDR2 is FQNEAQ (reference sequence). This CDR3 has 17 residues. The J segment lost 2 bases and the V segment lost 1 base, leaving 4 bases of the junction unmatched. This CDR3 reads CASSLVGQGAPTDTQYF. CDR3 sequence (DNA): TGTGCCAGCAGCTTAGTGGGACAGGGGGCTCCCACAGATACGCAGTATTTT. Supplemented by reference TRBV7-9 and TRBJ2-3, the full variable domain reads DTGVSQNPRHKITKRGQNVTFRCDPISEHNRLYWYRQTLGQGPEFLTYFQNEAQLEKSRLLSDRFSAERPKGSFSTLEIQRTEQGDSAMYLCASSLVGQGAPTDTQYFGPGTRLTVL.

This clonotype turned up a few times. The rearrangement links TRBV18 to TRBJ2-7, with TRBD1 matching over 7 bases. Unmatched junction bases numbered 11, after V lost 3 bases and J lost 12 bases. Germline-derived CDR1 and CDR2 are KGHSH and LQKENI. The CDR3 has 13 amino acids. CDR3 nucleotide sequence: TGTGCCAGCTCACCTCGTCAGTGGGACAGCGGGTACTTC. Encoded protein: CASSPRQWDSGYF.

The chain combines TRBV18 with TRBJ2-7; D is undetermined. V lost 0 bases to trimming and J lost 6 bases, with 15 bases between them. The germline V gene encodes CDR1 KGHSH and CDR2 LQKENI. CDR3 length: 15 amino acids. CDR3 amino acids: CASSPPADRVAEQYF. CDR3 coding DNA: TGTGCCAGCTCACCACCGGCAGATAGGGTCGCCGAGCAGTACTTC.

The V gene is TRBV2, the J gene TRBJ1-1; 7 positions agree with TRBD1. This CDR3 is built from 15 residues. V was pared by 4 bases and J by 1 base, with 6 bases of the junction left unmatched. Germline values: CDR1 SNHLY, CDR2 FYNNEI. CDR3 nucleotides: TGTGCCAGCAGTGTTCAGGCAGGGGGGAACACTGAAGCTTTCTTT. Translating it yields CASSVQAGGNTEAFF. Variable domain in full (rest from reference TRBV2 and TRBJ1-1): EPEVTQTPSHQVTQMGQEVILRCVPISNHLYFYWYRQILGQKVEFLVSFYNNEISEKSEIFDDQFSVERPDGSNFTLKIRSTKLEDSAMYFCASSVQAGGNTEAFFGQGTRLTVV.

This clonotype occurred a few times. The chain combines TRBV5-1 with TRBJ1-1; TRBD1 might be the D (5 bases). This CDR3 is built from 13 residues. Germline CDR1 is SGHRS and CDR2 is YFSETQ. Trimming took off 0 bases at V and 6 bases at J, with 9 bases between the two ends. The CDR3 bases are TGCGCCAGCAGCTTGGGGGGGGACTCTGAAGCTTTCTTT. Protein sequence: CASSLGGDSEAFF.

This CDR3 reads CASSSRTAQGPYEQYF. Written as DNA, the CDR3 is TGTGCCAGCAGTTCCCGGACAGCCCAAGGCCCCTACGAGCAGTACTTC. This chain joins TRBV12-3 or TRBV12-4 and TRBJ2-7; possibly TRBD1 for D (6 bases). V was trimmed by 4 bases and J by 2 bases, leaving 18 bases between them. This CDR3 has 16 residues.

The CDR3 DNA reads TGCAGTGCTAGCGGGGGGAGACGCTCTGAAGCTTTCTTT. This codes for CSASGGRRSEAFF. V usage is TRBV20-1 and J usage is TRBJ1-1, with D perhaps TRBD1 (5 bases). Germline values: CDR1 DFQATT, CDR2 SNEGSKA (reference sequence). Trimming took off 3 bases at V and 6 bases at J, with 14 bases between the two ends. This CDR3 has 13 residues.

In this sample, this clonotype turned up a few times. The V and J genes are TRBV9 and TRBJ2-7; 7 nucleotides align to TRBD1. In germline, CDR1 is SGDLS, CDR2 YYNGEE. The trim removed 0 bases at V and 4 bases at J, leaving 7 bases unmatched. This CDR3 is 15 amino acids long. CDR3 DNA: TGTGCCAGCAGCGTAGAGGGCAGGGGGTCGTACGAGCAGTACTTC. Residues: CASSVEGRGSYEQYF.

This clonotype was seen more than once but under ten times. The chain recombines TRBV7-9 with TRBJ2-3; tentatively, D is TRBD1 or TRBD2 (6 bases each). Deletions cut 6 bases from V and 5 bases from J, with 18 bases between. CDR3 length: 15 residues. Germline assignment: CDR1 SEHNR and CDR2 FQNEAQ (reference sequence). CDR3 in amino acids: CASRKPGGPLDTQYF. The CDR3 DNA is TGTGCCAGCAGAAAACCCGGGGGCCCTTTAGATACGCAGTATTTT.

This clonotype occurred a few times. The V and J genes are TRBV7-3 and TRBJ2-2; 11 bases map to TRBD2. J lost 2 bases, V lost 5 bases, and 4 bases had no gene match. CDR3 length: 16 residues. CDR1 is SGHTA, CDR2 FQGTGA, per germline. Here the CDR3 DNA reads TGTGCCAGCAGCGCGACTAGCGGGGTTAACACCGGGGAGCTGTTTTTT. Encoded protein: CASSATSGVNTGELFF.

This clonotype was picked up a small number of times. This chain connects TRBV4-3 to TRBJ1-1; D is perhaps TRBD1 (5 bases). V was clipped by 5 bases and J by 5 bases, with 18 bases between them. The CDR3 consists of 15 residues. Germline lookup yields CDR1 LGHNA and CDR2 YSLEER. The CDR3 loop is CASSSDTLTLTEAFF. In DNA form, the CDR3 reads TGCGCCAGCAGCTCGGACACCCTTACGTTGACTGAAGCTTTCTTT.

The chain links TRBV19 to TRBJ2-2; 10 bases agree with TRBD1. The CDR3 consists of 14 residues. V trimming: 7 bases; J trimming: 7 bases; junction bases outside the gene matches: 6. CDR1 is LNHDA, CDR2 SQIVND, per germline (reference sequence). CDR3: CASKGQGKVGELFF. The CDR3 nucleotides are TGTGCCAGTAAGGGACAGGGGAAAGTCGGGGAGCTGTTTTTT.

J is TRBJ2-3 and V is TRBV4-1; either TRBD1 or TRBD2 may supply D (5 bases each). This CDR3 is 16 amino acids long. Germline loops: CDR1 MGHRA, CDR2 YSYEKL. Trimming took off 4 bases at V and 0 bases at J, with 14 bases between the two ends. The CDR3 region has the DNA TGCGCCAGCAGCCGGGGGTACCAGGAAAGCACAGATACGCAGTATTTT. As protein: CASSRGYQESTDTQYF.